A single T cell receptor beta chain is shown here with its context. Antigen specificity is unknown. Trimming cost V 3 bases and J 0 bases, with 14 bases left between them. The CDR3 length is 17 residues. In germline, CDR1 is KGHDR, CDR2 SFDVKD. The data are from a study of CD8 T cells in ankylosing spondylitis. Study-level points and caveats: Typical of ankylosing spondylitis blood, it appeared, was a TCR beta motif of seven to nine highly homologous variants.

TCRdb re-derived calls from the 5' RACE reads in MiXCR, one entry per CDR3 protein. The table shows approximately 500,000 distinct CDR3 sequences, with roughly 12% occurring only once. The chain links TRBV24-1 to TRBJ1-3; possibly TRBD1 for D (5 bases). The source of this sequence is a male donor with ankylosing spondylitis. Sequencing used blood, either unsorted or a sorted T cell fraction (not recorded which). The CDR3 reads CATSDRDGGPSGNTIYF. The DNA of the CDR3 is TGTGCCACCAGTGATCGGGACGGTGGACCCTCTGGAAACACCATATATTTT.